This TCR beta chain was found in a study of blood T cell repertoires in COVID-19. Study-level background: In each case, the material was cDNA or gDNA derived from T cells, B-cell-depleted T cells, or PBMCs.

This clone has only a few counts. The CDR3 consists of 19 residues. Trimming stripped 1 base from V and 7 bases from J, with 23 bases between. Germline V gene data show CDR1 as MGHRA and CDR2 as YSYEKL. The repertoire was sequenced with immunoSEQ multiplex PCR; TCRdb's copy has only in-frame clones and lacks some. Of 400,000 to 450,000 clones in the sample, 86% were seen once. Sequencing was carried out using peripheral blood. The rearrangement links TRBV4-1 to TRBJ1-6; D ambiguous. The origin of this receptor is a woman aged 25 to 39 with active or convalescent COVID-19. CDR3 in DNA: TGCGCCAGCAGCCAAGCCGAAGAAGGGAGGTGGCAGAGAAATTCACCCCTCCACTTT. It yields the protein CASSQAEEGRWQRNSPLHF.